Presented here are 4 T cell receptor beta chains from one specimen sequenced in a study of T cells in Graves' hyperthyroidism and ophthalmopathy. RNA transcripts yielded amplified TCR beta CDR3 regions. First-round RT-PCR targeting the TCR CDR3 was performed with the HTBI primer set. TCRdb fed the multiplex PCR reads into MiXCR, producing one record per CDR3 protein. Of hundreds of thousands of distinct CDR3 sequences in the sample, 15% to 20% were seen once. The specimen was blood. The source of these receptors is a woman younger than 45 with Graves' hyperthyroidism.

This clonotype was found a few times. The gene calls are TRBV6-2 or TRBV6-3 and TRBJ1-2, with D hard to call. The germline V and J ends were trimmed by 2 bases and 4 bases, with 5 bases remaining between them. The CDR3 runs to 12 residues. Looked up from germline, CDR1 is MNHEY and CDR2 is SVGEGT. The CDR3 protein is CASSYRIYGYTF. CDR3 nucleotides: TGTGCCAGCAGTTACCGGATCTATGGCTACACCTTC.

This clonotype was seen repeatedly, ten times or more. This chain joins TRBV11-2 and TRBJ2-1; 7 nucleotides line up with TRBD2. V lost 7 bases, J lost 10 bases, and 19 bases stayed unmatched. CDR1 is SGHAT, CDR2 FQNNGV, per germline. The CDR3 sequence is 16 residues long. CDR3 nucleotide sequence: TGTGCCAGCAACTCCCCGTTGGGGGGAGGGCCCTCAGAGCAGTTCTTC. Its protein is CASNSPLGGGPSEQFF.

This clonotype has just a few counts. J is TRBJ2-1 and V is TRBV7-3; TRBD2 might be the D (5 bases). V was cut by 3 bases and J by 5 bases, with 11 bases left in between. The CDR3 loop spans 14 amino acids. The germline V gene encodes CDR1 SGHTA and CDR2 FQGTGA. CDR3 bases: TGTGCCAGCAGCTTCTTAGCGACAAACAATGAGCAGTTCTTC. Encoded protein: CASSFLATNNEQFF.

This clonotype was observed at least ten times. This chain uses TRBV12-3 or TRBV12-4 with TRBJ2-5; possible D gene TRBD1, 5 bases. The CDR3 covers 15 residues. Trimming removed 5 bases at V and 2 bases at J, with 15 bases between. Here the CDR3 DNA reads TGTGCCAGCAGTACGGACGGGCAGGGACAAGAGACCCAGTACTTC. Encoded protein: CASSTDGQGQETQYF.